The 9 T cell receptor beta chains below come from one sample, sequenced in a study of T cell responses to AZD1222 COVID-19 vaccine. Sequenced by immunoSEQ multiplex PCR; TCRdb stores in-frame clones only, minus some. The data contain about 22,000 clones, roughly 80% of them seen just once; the ten biggest clones take up less than 50%. The sample in question was peripheral blood, obtained on day 0 of AZD1222 vaccination. These receptors were taken from an adult in good health.

The V call is TRBV28, the J call TRBJ1-5; D is undetermined. The CDR3 contains 13 residues. The germline V gene has CDR1 MDHEN and CDR2 SYDVKM. V dropped 3 bases and J dropped 6 bases, with 9 bases sitting between them. The CDR3 region has the DNA TGTGCCAGCAGTTTGGAGGTGGGTCAGCCCCAGCATTTT. It encodes CASSLEVGQPQHF.

The chain is built from TRBV28 and TRBJ2-3, with 9 bases matching TRBD1. The CDR3 has 16 residues. Germline lookup yields CDR1 MDHEN and CDR2 SYDVKM. Unmatched junction bases numbered 8, after V lost 3 bases and J lost 4 bases. This CDR3 is CASSFLQGARADTQYF. CDR3 in DNA: TGTGCCAGCAGTTTTCTACAGGGGGCCAGGGCAGATACGCAGTATTTT.

The rearrangement uses TRBV7-8 and TRBJ2-7; 7 bases are shared with TRBD1. Germline V gene sequence: CDR1 SGHVS, CDR2 FQNEAQ. There are 15 residues in the CDR3. Germline trimming cut 5 bases from V and 3 bases from J; bases unmatched to any gene: 10. CDR3 DNA sequence: TGTGCCAGCAGCGCAGGAACGGGACAGAGCTACGAGCAGTACTTC. Translating it yields CASSAGTGQSYEQYF. Full variable domain (missing parts from reference TRBV7-8 and TRBJ2-7): GAGVSQSPRYKVAKRGQDVALRCDPISGHVSLFWYQQALGQGPEFLTYFQNEAQLDKSGLPSDRFFAERPEGSVSTLKIQRTQQEDSAVYLCASSAGTGQSYEQYFGPGTRLTVT.

The chain links TRBV29-1 to TRBJ2-5; 10 positions agree with TRBD2. After removal of 0 bases from V and 3 bases from J, the junction contained 4 bases not matched to a gene. The CDR3 is 15 residues long. Per germline, CDR1 SQVTM and CDR2 ANQGSEA. The CDR3 spells CSVEEGLASEETQYF. CDR3 bases: TGCAGCGTTGAAGAGGGACTAGCGTCGGAAGAGACCCAGTACTTC.

V and J are TRBV6-5 and TRBJ2-3; D not resolved. The CDR3 loop spans 13 amino acids. The V and J ends lost 7 bases and 3 bases respectively, with 11 bases between them. CDR1 and CDR2 from the germline V gene are MNHEY and SVGAGI. Written as DNA, the CDR3 is TGTGCCAGCAAACCTTCTAGAACAGATACGCAGTATTTT. It encodes CASKPSRTDTQYF.

CDR3 sequence: CASSTGAYTEAFF. Written as DNA, the CDR3 is TGTGCCAGCAGCACGGGGGCCTACACTGAAGCTTTCTTT. The rearrangement joins TRBV7-9 to TRBJ1-1, with D possibly matching TRBD1 (6 bases). V lost 5 bases and J lost 3, with 10 bases in between. The CDR3 runs 13 residues. Looked up from germline, CDR1 is SEHNR and CDR2 is FQNEAQ (reference sequence).

The chain employs TRBV15 and TRBJ2-5, with D uncertain. The CDR3 extends over 16 amino acids. V was cut by 0 bases and J by 5 bases, with 16 bases left in between. The V gene's germline CDR1 is LNHNV and CDR2 YYDKDF (reference sequence). This CDR3 reads CATSRDRIRSGETQYF. In DNA, the CDR3 is TGTGCCACCAGCAGAGATCGGATTCGTTCCGGGGAGACCCAGTACTTC.

The V and J genes are TRBV5-4 and TRBJ2-2; D gene unclear. Germline CDR1 SGHNT, CDR2 YYREEE (reference sequence). This CDR3 has 19 amino acids. Trimming stripped 4 bases from V and 0 bases from J, with 22 bases between. CDR3 sequence: CASSPHATPAETNTGELFF. The DNA for the CDR3 is TGTGCCAGCAGCCCTCATGCAACCCCAGCTGAGACGAACACCGGGGAGCTGTTTTTT. The variable domain in full, with the rest retrieved from reference TRBV5-4 and TRBJ2-2, is ETGVTQSPTHLIKTRGQQVTLRCSSQSGHNTVSWYQQALGQGPQFIFQYYREEENGRGNFPPRFSGLQFPNYSSELNVNALELDDSALYLCASSPHATPAETNTGELFFGEGSRLTVL.

In this sample, this clone turned up a few times. The chain recombines TRBV2 with TRBJ1-2; tentatively, D is TRBD1 (6 bases). The CDR3 contains 15 residues. The V gene lost 3 bases and the J gene lost 4 bases, with 15 bases spanning the gap. Germline V gene data show CDR1 as SNHLY and CDR2 as FYNNEI. DNA for the CDR3: TGTGCCAGCAGTGACTTTACAGGGTCGGGCTATGGCTACACCTTC. Translating gives CASSDFTGSGYGYTF.